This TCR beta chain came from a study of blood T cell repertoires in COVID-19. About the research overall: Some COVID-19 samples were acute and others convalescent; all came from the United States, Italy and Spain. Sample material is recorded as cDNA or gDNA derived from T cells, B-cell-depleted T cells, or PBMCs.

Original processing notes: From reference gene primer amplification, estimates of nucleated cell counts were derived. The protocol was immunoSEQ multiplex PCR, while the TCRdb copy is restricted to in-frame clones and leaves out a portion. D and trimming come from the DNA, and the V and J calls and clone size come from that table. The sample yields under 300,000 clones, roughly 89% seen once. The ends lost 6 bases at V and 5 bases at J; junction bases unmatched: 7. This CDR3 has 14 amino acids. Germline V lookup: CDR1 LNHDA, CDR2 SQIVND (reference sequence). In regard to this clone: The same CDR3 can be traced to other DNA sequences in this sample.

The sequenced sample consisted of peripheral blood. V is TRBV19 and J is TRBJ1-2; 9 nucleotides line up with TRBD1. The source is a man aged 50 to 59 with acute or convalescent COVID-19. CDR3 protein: CASSLRGQGYGYTF. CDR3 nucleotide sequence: TGTGCCAGTAGCCTGCGAGGACAGGGGTATGGCTACACCTTC.